This record concerns one T cell receptor beta chain sequence. Methods used by the authors: Amplification with reference gene primers provided the estimates of nucleated cell counts. Assay used: immunoSEQ multiplex PCR; TCRdb lists only in-frame clones, some missing. Clone size and the V and J calls come from that table; the DNA yielded D and trimming. The sample consists of around 180,000 clones, about four fifths of them appearing once. The data derive from a study of blood T cell repertoires in COVID-19. Across the whole study: Both acute and convalescent COVID-19 samples were obtained from the United States, Italy and Spain. PBMCs, B-cell-depleted T cells, or T cells were the source of the cDNA or gDNA that made up the material.

The CDR3 runs 15 residues. V lost 5 bases, J lost 3 bases, and 17 bases lay in between. Germline loops: CDR1 SGHVS, CDR2 FQNEAQ. The sequence was collected from a man between 65 and 85 years old with active or convalescent COVID-19. The specimen sequenced was peripheral blood. The rearrangement joins TRBV7-8 to TRBJ2-7, with D possibly being TRBD2 (5 bases). CDR3 residues: CASSPPRAFVYEQYF. CDR3 DNA sequence: TGTGCCAGCAGCCCACCGCGGGCCTTTGTCTACGAGCAGTACTTC.